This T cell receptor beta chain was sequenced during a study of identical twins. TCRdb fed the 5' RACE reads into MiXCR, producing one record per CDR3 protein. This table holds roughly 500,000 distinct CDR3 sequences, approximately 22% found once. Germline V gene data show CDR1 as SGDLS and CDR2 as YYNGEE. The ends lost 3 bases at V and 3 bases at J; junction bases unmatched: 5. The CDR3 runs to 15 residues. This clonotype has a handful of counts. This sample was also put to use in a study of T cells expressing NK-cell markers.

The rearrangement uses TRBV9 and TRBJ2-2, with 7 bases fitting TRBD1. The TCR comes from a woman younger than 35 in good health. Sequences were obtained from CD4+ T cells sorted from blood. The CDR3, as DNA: TGTGCCAGCAGCGGACGACAGGGCCACACCGGGGAGCTGTTTTTT. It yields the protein CASSGRQGHTGELFF.